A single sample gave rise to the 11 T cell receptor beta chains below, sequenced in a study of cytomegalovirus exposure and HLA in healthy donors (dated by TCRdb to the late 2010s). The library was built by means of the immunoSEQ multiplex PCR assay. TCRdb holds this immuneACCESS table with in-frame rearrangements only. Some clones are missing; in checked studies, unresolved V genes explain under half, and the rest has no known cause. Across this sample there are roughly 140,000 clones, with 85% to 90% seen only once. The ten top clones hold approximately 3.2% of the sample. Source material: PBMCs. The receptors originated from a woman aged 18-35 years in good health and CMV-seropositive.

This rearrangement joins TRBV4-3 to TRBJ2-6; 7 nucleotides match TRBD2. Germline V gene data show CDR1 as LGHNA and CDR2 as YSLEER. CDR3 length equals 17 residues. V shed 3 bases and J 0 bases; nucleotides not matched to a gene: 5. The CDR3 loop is CASSHGGTASGANVLTF. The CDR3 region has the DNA TGCGCCAGCAGCCACGGGGGGACGGCCTCTGGGGCCAACGTCCTGACTTTC.

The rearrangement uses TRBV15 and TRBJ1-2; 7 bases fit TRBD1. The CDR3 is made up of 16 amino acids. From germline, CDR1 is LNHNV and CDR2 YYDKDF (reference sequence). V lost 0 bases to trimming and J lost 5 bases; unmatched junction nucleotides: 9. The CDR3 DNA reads TGTGCCACCAGCAGAGATTTTGACAGGGCGAGATATGGCTACACCTTC. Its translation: CATSRDFDRARYGYTF.

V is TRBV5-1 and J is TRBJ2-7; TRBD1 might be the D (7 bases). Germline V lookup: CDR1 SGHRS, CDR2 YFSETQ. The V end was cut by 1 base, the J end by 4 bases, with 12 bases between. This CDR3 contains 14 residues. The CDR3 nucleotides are TGCGCCAGCAGCTTGTTGTCAGGGGGGTACGAGCAGTACTTC. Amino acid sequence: CASSLLSGGYEQYF.

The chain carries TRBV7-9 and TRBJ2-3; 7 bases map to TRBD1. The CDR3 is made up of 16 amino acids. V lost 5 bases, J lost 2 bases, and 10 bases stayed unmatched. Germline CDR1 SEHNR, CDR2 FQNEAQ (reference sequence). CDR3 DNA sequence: TGTGCCAGCAGCATTAGAACCGGACAGGACACAGATACGCAGTATTTT. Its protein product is CASSIRTGQDTDTQYF. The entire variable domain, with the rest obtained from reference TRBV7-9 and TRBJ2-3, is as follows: DTGVSQNPRHKITKRGQNVTFRCDPISEHNRLYWYRQTLGQGPEFLTYFQNEAQLEKSRLLSDRFSAERPKGSFSTLEIQRTEQGDSAMYLCASSIRTGQDTDTQYFGPGTRLTVL.

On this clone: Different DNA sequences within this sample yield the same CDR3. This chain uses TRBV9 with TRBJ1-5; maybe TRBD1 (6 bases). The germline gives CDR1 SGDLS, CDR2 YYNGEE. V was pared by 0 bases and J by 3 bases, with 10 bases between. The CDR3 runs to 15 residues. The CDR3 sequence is CASSVGSGANQPQHF. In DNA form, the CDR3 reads TGTGCCAGCAGCGTAGGATCAGGGGCCAATCAGCCCCAGCATTTT.

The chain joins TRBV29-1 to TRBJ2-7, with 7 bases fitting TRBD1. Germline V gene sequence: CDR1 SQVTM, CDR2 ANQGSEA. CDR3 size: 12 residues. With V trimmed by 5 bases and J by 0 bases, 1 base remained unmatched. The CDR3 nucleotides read TGCAGCGTTTCAGGGGGCTCCTACGAGCAGTACTTC. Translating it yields CSVSGGSYEQYF.

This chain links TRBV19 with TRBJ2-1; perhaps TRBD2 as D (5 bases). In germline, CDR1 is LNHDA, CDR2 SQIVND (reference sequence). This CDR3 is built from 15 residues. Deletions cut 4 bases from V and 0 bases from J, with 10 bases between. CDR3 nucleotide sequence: TGTGCCAGTAGTACCGGACTGAGCTCCTACAATGAGCAGTTCTTC. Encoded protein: CASSTGLSSYNEQFF.

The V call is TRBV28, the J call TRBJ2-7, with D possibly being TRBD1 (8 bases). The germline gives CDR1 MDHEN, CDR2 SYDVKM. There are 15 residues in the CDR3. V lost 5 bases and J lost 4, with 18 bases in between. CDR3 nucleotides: TGTGCCAGCAGTAAAGTCGGACAGGGAGGGTACGAGCAGTACTTC. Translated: CASSKVGQGGYEQYF.

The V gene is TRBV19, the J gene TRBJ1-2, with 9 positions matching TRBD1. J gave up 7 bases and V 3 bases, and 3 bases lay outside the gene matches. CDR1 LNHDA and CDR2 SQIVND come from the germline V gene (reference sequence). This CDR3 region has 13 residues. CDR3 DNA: TGTGCCAGTAGTATCGGGGACAGGGTTGGCTACACCTTC. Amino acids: CASSIGDRVGYTF. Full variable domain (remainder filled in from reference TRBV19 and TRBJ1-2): DGGITQSPKYLFRKEGQNVTLSCEQNLNHDAMYWYRQDPGQGLRLIYYSQIVNDFQKGDIAEGYSVSREKKESFPLTVTSAQKNPTAFYLCASSIGDRVGYTFGSGTRLTVV.

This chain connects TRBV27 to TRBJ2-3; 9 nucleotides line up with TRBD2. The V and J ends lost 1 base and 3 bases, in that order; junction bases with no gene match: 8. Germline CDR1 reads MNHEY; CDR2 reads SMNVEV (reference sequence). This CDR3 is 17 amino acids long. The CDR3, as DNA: TGTGCCAGCAGTTTATGGTCTAGCGGGACCCGGACAGATACGCAGTATTTT. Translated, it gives CASSLWSSGTRTDTQYF.

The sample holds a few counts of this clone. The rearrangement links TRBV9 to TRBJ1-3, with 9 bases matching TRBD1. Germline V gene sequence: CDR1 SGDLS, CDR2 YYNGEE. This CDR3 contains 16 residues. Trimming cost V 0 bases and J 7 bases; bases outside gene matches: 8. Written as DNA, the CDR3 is TGTGCCAGCAGCGTAGATGGGACAGGGAGTGGGAACACCATATATTTT. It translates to CASSVDGTGSGNTIYF.